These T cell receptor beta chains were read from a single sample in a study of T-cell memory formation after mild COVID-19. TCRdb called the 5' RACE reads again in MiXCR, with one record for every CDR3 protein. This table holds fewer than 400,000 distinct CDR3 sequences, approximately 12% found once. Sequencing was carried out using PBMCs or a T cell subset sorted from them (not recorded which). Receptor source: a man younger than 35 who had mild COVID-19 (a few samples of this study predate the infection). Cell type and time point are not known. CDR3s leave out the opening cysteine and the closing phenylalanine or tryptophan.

ASSRGYTEAF	10	TRBV6-2/TRBV6-3	TRBJ1-1
ASSQGLAAYNEQF	13	TRBV7-3	TRBJ2-1
ASSLGPTSANTGELF	15	TRBV7-3	TRBJ2-2
ASSFHRSAEAF	11	TRBV27	TRBJ1-1
ASSRPAGGSSLGHTQY	16	TRBV7-2	TRBJ2-3
ASSLARQGAGTEAF	14	TRBV7-9	TRBJ1-1
ASSPGGTVVGELF	13	TRBV18	TRBJ2-2
ASSLFGPDTQY	11	TRBV7-2	TRBJ2-3
ASSFRGRGSNTEAF	14	TRBV5-6	TRBJ1-1
ASSQDRAGELF	11	TRBV4-3	TRBJ2-2
ASSRDSPLH	9	TRBV6-1	TRBJ1-6
ASSLNYGHTEAF	12	TRBV27	TRBJ1-1
ASSYSKGETQY	11	TRBV6-6	TRBJ2-5
ATSGTGRLF	9	TRBV15	TRBJ1-4
ASSPRPRGGNEKLF	14	TRBV5-1	TRBJ1-4
ASSQPGSGDTQY	12	TRBV4-3	TRBJ2-3
SVEGSGEQF	9	TRBV29-1	TRBJ2-1
ASRPGNRNEQF	11	TRBV7-6	TRBJ2-1
ASESSGANVLT	11	TRBV12-3/TRBV12-4	TRBJ2-6
SVSTMGWDTEAF	12	TRBV29-1	TRBJ1-1
ASRPQGFRNPQH	12	TRBV6-5	TRBJ1-5
SVEDPTGTEYEQY	13	TRBV29-1	TRBJ2-7
ASSARGTGNEQF	12	TRBV7-9	TRBJ2-1
ASSPRGPEAF	10	TRBV18	TRBJ1-1
SAGGTGGGGYT	11	TRBV20-1	TRBJ1-2
SARAWDRESPLH	12	TRBV20-1	TRBJ1-6
ASSLLAAGDGNSPLH	15	TRBV7-9	TRBJ1-6
ASSSRDIGTDTQY	13	TRBV12-3/TRBV12-4	TRBJ2-3
ASSHQGRGGYT	11	TRBV3-1	TRBJ1-2
ATSRDSRRDGLTDTQY	16	TRBV15	TRBJ2-3
ASRRTEGYLDYT	12	TRBV27	TRBJ1-2
SVSGTGELF	9	TRBV29-1	TRBJ2-2
SAWGRETQY	9	TRBV20-1	TRBJ2-5
ATRGGGDTQY	10	TRBV24-1	TRBJ2-3
ASRGTGYYEQY	11	TRBV6-5	TRBJ2-7
ASSPDGGGGTDTQY	14	TRBV5-1	TRBJ2-3
ASSQSQGRNQPQH	13	TRBV4-1	TRBJ1-5